Listed here are 30 T cell receptor beta chains from one sample, sequenced in a study of Ad26.COV2.S vaccination and SARS-CoV-2 variants. Regarding treatment: around 19 received Ad26.COV2.S at low or high dose, single or two shots; about 5 received placebo; per-sample allocation not given. Sampling happened 63 days after the first vaccine or placebo injection. Method: immunoSEQ multiplex PCR; TCRdb's copy keeps in-frame clones and lacks some. This table holds about 390,000 clones, 88% found once. The source was peripheral blood, collected in a trial of Ad26.COV2.S vaccine versus placebo. The receptors here all came from a person between 18 and 65 years old who received the Ad26.COV2.S COVID-19 vaccine or a placebo.

The chain carries TRBV19 and TRBJ2-5; 7 bases are shared with TRBD1. With 3 bases clipped from V and 4 bases from J, the junction kept 11 bases outside the gene matches. There are 16 residues in the CDR3. CDR1 and CDR2 (germline): LNHDA, SQIVND (reference sequence). CDR3 region: CASSISSGGRRETQYF. Written as DNA, the CDR3 is TGTGCCAGTAGTATCAGTTCAGGGGGTCGGCGAGAGACCCAGTACTTC.

CDR3 nucleotides: TGTGCCAGCAGTTTGTGGGTACCTGGCACTGAAGCTTTCTTT. The encoded protein is CASSLWVPGTEAFF. V is TRBV6-6 and J is TRBJ1-1, with D unresolved. There are 14 residues in the CDR3. The germline V gene has CDR1 MNHNY and CDR2 SVGAGI (reference sequence). Between the trimmed V and J ends, which lost 4 bases and 4 bases, there was a span of 13 bases.

With regard to this clone: A junction boundary mismatches the germline segment, possibly from a read error. V gene TRBV4-1 combines with J gene TRBJ1-4; 8 bases are a match to TRBD1. Germline-derived CDR1 and CDR2 are MGHRA and YSYEKL. This CDR3 comprises 17 residues. CDR3 in DNA: TGCGCCAGCAGCCAAGACCCGGGGGGGATCTTCAGGGGGCGATCTAGTTTT. Its translation: CASSQDPGGIFRGRSSF.

The genes are TRBV6-2 or TRBV6-3 and TRBJ2-3, with D perhaps assigned TRBD1 or TRBD2 (5 bases each). Germline loops: CDR1 MNHEY, CDR2 SVGEGT. Trimming pared 2 bases from V and 1 base from J, leaving 7 bases between. CDR3 size: 14 residues. This CDR3 is CASSYEGRTDTQYF. CDR3 DNA: TGTGCCAGCAGTTACGAGGGGCGCACAGATACGCAGTATTTT.

This sequence joins TRBV3-1 (or the pseudogene TRBV3-2) and TRBJ2-7; D is possibly TRBD1 (6 bases). The CDR3 is 15 residues long. Trimming took off 1 base at V and 7 bases at J, with 17 bases between the two ends. The germline V gene encodes CDR1 LGHDT and CDR2 YNNKEL (reference sequence). The CDR3: CASSQVGTGQREQYF. CDR3 DNA sequence: TGTGCCAGCAGCCAAGTTGGAACAGGGCAGCGGGAGCAGTACTTC.

DNA for the CDR3: TGTGCCAGCAGCTTTTCGCTGACTAATGAAAAACTGTTTTTT. The encoded protein is CASSFSLTNEKLFF. V is TRBV7-2 and J is TRBJ1-4, with no clear D. Germline V gene sequence: CDR1 SGHTA, CDR2 FQGNSA. The ends were cut back, 3 bases at V and 2 bases at J, with 7 bases in the middle. There are 14 residues in the CDR3.

The chain carries TRBV11-2 and TRBJ2-5; D unresolved. V lost 1 base and J 0 bases, leaving 6 bases between the germline ends. The CDR3 is 14 residues long. Germline CDR1 and CDR2: SGHAT and FQNNGV. The CDR3, as DNA: TGTGCCAGCAGCTTAGTGGGATACCAAGAGACCCAGTACTTC. This sequence encodes CASSLVGYQETQYF.

The chain employs TRBV7-9 and TRBJ1-6; a possible D gene is TRBD1 (5 bases). CDR1 and CDR2 (germline): SEHNR, FQNEAQ (reference sequence). The CDR3 is made up of 16 amino acids. Trimming shortened V by 3 bases and J by 5 bases, and 14 bases separated the two germline ends. CDR3 nucleotide sequence: TGTGCCAGCAGCTTGGAACTGGGGGTACATAATTCACCCCTCCACTTT. Translating gives CASSLELGVHNSPLHF.

This clone turned up a few times. The chain carries TRBV29-1 and TRBJ1-2; D is perhaps TRBD1 (5 bases). V was shortened by 6 bases and J by 7 bases, with 15 bases between the two germline ends. CDR3 length equals 12 residues. Germline V gene data show CDR1 as SQVTM and CDR2 as ANQGSEA. CDR3 sequence reads: CSVYQGFGGYTF. The CDR3 DNA reads as TGCAGCGTCTACCAGGGTTTCGGTGGCTACACCTTC.

This clone appeared once. The chain uses TRBV6-5 and TRBJ2-2; 7 bases are shared with TRBD1. CDR1 MNHEY and CDR2 SVGAGI come from the germline V gene. The CDR3 totals 13 residues. Trimming cost V 6 bases and J 5 bases; bases outside gene matches: 3. CDR3 protein: CASRTGVTGELFF. The CDR3 region has the DNA TGTGCCAGCAGAACAGGGGTTACCGGGGAGCTGTTTTTT.

The V gene is TRBV18, the J gene TRBJ2-6; a weak D match, TRBD2 (5 bases). The CDR3 has 18 amino acids. Germline V gives CDR1 KGHSH, CDR2 LQKENI. Between the trimmed V and J ends, which lost 3 bases and 6 bases, there was a span of 21 bases. CDR3 nucleotides: TGTGCCAGCTCACCCGTGGGGAGCGGAGTGCTAGAGGCCAACGTCCTGACTTTC. Encoded protein: CASSPVGSGVLEANVLTF. The entire variable domain, with the rest obtained from reference TRBV18 and TRBJ2-6, is as follows: NAGVMQNPRHLVRRRGQEARLRCSPMKGHSHVYWYRQLPEEGLKFMVYLQKENIIDESGMPKERFSAEFPKEGPSILRIQQVVRGDSAAYFCASSPVGSGVLEANVLTFGAGSRLTVL.

The chain carries TRBV10-1 and TRBJ1-3; no reliable D call. The CDR3 totals 14 residues. Germline assignment: CDR1 WNHNN and CDR2 SYGVQD (reference sequence). Trimming took off 4 bases at V and 1 base at J, with 8 bases between the two ends. This CDR3 reads CASSVGPSGNTIYF. CDR3 coding DNA: TGCGCCAGCAGTGTTGGTCCTTCTGGAAACACCATATATTTT.

This chain links TRBV10-1 with TRBJ1-1; no firm D call. Germline V lookup: CDR1 WNHNN, CDR2 SYGVQD (reference sequence). The CDR3 has 17 amino acids. Between the trimmed V and J ends, which lost 0 bases and 0 bases, there was a span of 14 bases. CDR3 residues: CASSESPDAFMNTEAFF. The CDR3, as DNA: TGCGCCAGCAGTGAGTCCCCGGACGCCTTCATGAACACTGAAGCTTTCTTT.

The chain uses TRBV4-2 and TRBJ1-2, with D tentatively TRBD1 (6 bases). Germline V gene sequence: CDR1 LGHNA, CDR2 YNFKEQ. The CDR3 covers 15 residues. Between the trimmed V and J ends, which lost 1 base and 2 bases, there was a span of 11 bases. Here the CDR3 reads CASSQAAGANYGYTF. CDR3 nucleotide sequence: TGTGCCAGCAGCCAAGCGGCAGGGGCGAACTATGGCTACACCTTC.

The chain combines TRBV12-3 or TRBV12-4 with TRBJ1-2; D is ambiguous. The CDR3 extends over 13 amino acids. Between the trimmed V and J ends, which lost 7 bases and 9 bases, there was a span of 18 bases. The CDR3 DNA reads TGTGCCAGCACCACTGACCCCGGAATGAGCTACACCTTC. It translates to CASTTDPGMSYTF.

This clone was seen only once. The rearrangement joins TRBV30 to TRBJ2-7; TRBD2 might be the D (6 bases). Per germline, CDR1 GTSNPN and CDR2 SVGIG (reference sequence). CDR3 size: 13 residues. The V and J ends lost 1 base and 13 bases respectively, with 20 bases between them. CDR3 residues: CAWSGRLGGAIYF. DNA for the CDR3: TGTGCCTGGAGTGGCCGACTTGGAGGGGCGATCTACTTC.

This clone was counted between two and nine times. The rearrangement joins TRBV4-1 to TRBJ1-3, with 10 bases fitting TRBD1. Unmatched junction bases numbered 3, after V lost 0 bases and J lost 7 bases. The germline V gene has CDR1 MGHRA and CDR2 YSYEKL. The CDR3 length is 15 residues. Here the CDR3 reads CASSQEWTGGNTIYF. Here the CDR3 DNA reads TGCGCCAGCAGCCAAGAATGGACAGGGGGGAACACCATATATTTT.

The chain links TRBV20-1 to TRBJ2-1; the D is unclear. Trimming took 3 bases from V and 1 from J, leaving 13 bases between them. Germline values: CDR1 DFQATT, CDR2 SNEGSKA (reference sequence). This CDR3 spans 15 amino acids. The CDR3: CSASSVEESYNEQFF. The CDR3 DNA reads TGCAGTGCTAGTTCCGTGGAAGAGTCCTACAATGAGCAGTTCTTC.

For this clone: This same CDR3 is encoded by further DNA sequences in the sample. The chain combines TRBV5-4 with TRBJ1-2, with D perhaps TRBD1 (5 bases). The CDR3 sequence is 13 residues long. Germline-derived CDR1 and CDR2 are SGHNT and YYREEE (reference sequence). Trimming cost V 2 bases and J 2 bases, with 7 bases left between them. The CDR3 nucleotides are TGTGCCAGCAGCTTCTCAGGGAACTATGGCTACACCTTC. Its translation: CASSFSGNYGYTF.

The chain uses TRBV5-6 and TRBJ2-7; 11 nucleotides match TRBD2. Germline V gives CDR1 SGHDT, CDR2 YYEEEE. CDR3 length: 16 amino acids. Trimming cost V 5 bases and J 7 bases; bases outside gene matches: 14. The chain's CDR3 is CASSLGPSGGPREQYF. The CDR3 DNA is TGTGCCAGCAGTCTCGGTCCTAGCGGGGGGCCGAGAGAGCAGTACTTC.

The chain employs TRBV12-5 and TRBJ1-6; D ambiguous. Germline CDR1 and CDR2: LGHNT and FRNRAP. Trimming removed 0 bases from V and 7 bases from J, with 10 bases in between. The CDR3 has 15 amino acids. The chain's CDR3 is CASGLVSGLNSPLHF. CDR3 sequence (DNA): TGTGCTAGTGGTTTGGTTTCCGGCTTAAATTCACCCCTCCACTTT.

This chain joins TRBV10-1 and TRBJ2-3; 11 bases match TRBD2. The CDR3 runs 14 residues. CDR1 and CDR2 from the germline V gene are WNHNN and SYGVQD (reference sequence). The V gene end was trimmed by 7 bases and the J gene end by 6 bases; junction bases not matched to a gene: 6. Here the CDR3 DNA reads TGCGCCAGCACCGATAGCGGGGGGGCGGATACGCAGTATTTT. Residues: CASTDSGGADTQYF.

This clone was seen just once. The rearrangement joins TRBV7-9 to TRBJ2-5; D unclear. The V and J ends lost 4 bases and 3 bases respectively, with 15 bases between them. This CDR3 spans 15 amino acids. Germline lookup yields CDR1 SEHNR and CDR2 FQNEAQ (reference sequence). The CDR3 bases are TGTGCCAGCAGCTCTCCGACACCCGGTGAAGAGACCCAGTACTTC. Encoded protein: CASSSPTPGEETQYF.

This clone was counted once. The chain recombines TRBV6-1 with TRBJ2-1; 8 nucleotides align to TRBD2. The CDR3 consists of 15 residues. CDR1 and CDR2 (germline): MNHNS, SASEGT. The V gene end was trimmed by 2 bases and the J gene end by 8 bases; junction bases not matched to a gene: 8. The CDR3 DNA is TGTGCCAGCAGTGAAACCGCGGGGGGTGGGGATGAGCAGTTCTTC. Translating it yields CASSETAGGGDEQFF.

The J gene is TRBJ1-3, the V gene TRBV4-1; maybe TRBD1 (5 bases). The CDR3 sequence is 13 residues long. CDR1 is MGHRA and CDR2 is YSYEKL in the germline V gene. Trimming removed 5 bases from V and 2 bases from J, with 7 bases in between. The CDR3 DNA follows: TGCGCCAGCAGCGGGGGGGCTGGAAACACCATATATTTT. Translation gives CASSGGAGNTIYF.

This clone was counted only a few times. This same CDR3 is encoded by further DNA sequences in the sample. V gene TRBV3-1 (or the pseudogene TRBV3-2) combines with J gene TRBJ2-7; D gene uncertain. Germline V gene lookup returns CDR1 LGHDT and CDR2 YNNKEL (reference sequence). The CDR3 loop spans 13 amino acids. V shed 1 base and J shed 2 bases, with 6 bases lying between them. The CDR3 reads CASSQGWTYEQYF. CDR3 sequence (DNA): TGTGCCAGCAGCCAAGGATGGACCTACGAGCAGTACTTC.

The chain uses TRBV5-1 and TRBJ2-7; D gene uncertain. Germline V gene data show CDR1 as SGHRS and CDR2 as YFSETQ. V lost 5 bases to trimming and J lost 4 bases, with 13 bases between them. The CDR3 contains 13 residues. CDR3 DNA sequence: TGCGCCAGCAGAGAGGCCGAGTATTACGAGCAGTACTTC. It translates to CASREAEYYEQYF.

This clone appeared a few times. V usage is TRBV3-1 (or the pseudogene TRBV3-2) and J usage is TRBJ2-7, with 12 bases matching TRBD1. V gave up 3 bases and J gave up 5 bases; unmatched junction bases: 2. This CDR3 is 14 amino acids long. The V gene's germline CDR1 is LGHDT and CDR2 YNNKEL (reference sequence). The CDR3 loop is CASSQGQGAHEQYF. The CDR3, as DNA: TGTGCCAGCAGCCAGGGACAGGGGGCCCACGAGCAGTACTTC.

The chain links TRBV5-4 to TRBJ1-2; 7 positions agree with TRBD1. Germline lookup yields CDR1 SGHNT and CDR2 YYREEE (reference sequence). Unmatched junction bases numbered 14, after V lost 4 bases and J lost 5 bases. This CDR3 is 16 amino acids long. The CDR3: CASSGTGDRGGYGYTF. The CDR3 DNA sequence: TGTGCCAGCAGCGGAACAGGGGATAGAGGAGGTTATGGCTACACCTTC.

This clone has only one observation. This chain uses TRBV6-5 with TRBJ2-2, with D tentatively TRBD2 (5 bases). The CDR3 is made up of 14 amino acids. Germline assignment: CDR1 MNHEY and CDR2 SVGAGI. V dropped 6 bases and J dropped 5 bases, with 13 bases sitting between them. Written as DNA, the CDR3 is TGTGCCAGCAGGCCCGTTTCGGGGACCGGGGAGCTGTTTTTT. Translated, it gives CASRPVSGTGELFF.